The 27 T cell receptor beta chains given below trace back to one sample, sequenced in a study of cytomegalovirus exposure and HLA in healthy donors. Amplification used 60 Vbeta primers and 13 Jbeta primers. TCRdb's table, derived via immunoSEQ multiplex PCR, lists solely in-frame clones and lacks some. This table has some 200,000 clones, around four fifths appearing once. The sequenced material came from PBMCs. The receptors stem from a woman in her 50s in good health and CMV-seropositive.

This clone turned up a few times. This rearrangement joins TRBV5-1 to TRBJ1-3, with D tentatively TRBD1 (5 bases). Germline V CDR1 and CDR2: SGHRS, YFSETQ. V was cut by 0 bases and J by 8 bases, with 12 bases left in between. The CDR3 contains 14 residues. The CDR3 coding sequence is TGCGCCAGCAGCTTGGGGAGAACGGGGGACACCATATATTTT. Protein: CASSLGRTGDTIYF.

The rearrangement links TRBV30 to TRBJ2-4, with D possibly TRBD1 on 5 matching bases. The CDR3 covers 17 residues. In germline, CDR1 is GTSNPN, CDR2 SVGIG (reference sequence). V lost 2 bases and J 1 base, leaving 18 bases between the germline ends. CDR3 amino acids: CAWSWGPTLEAKNIQYF. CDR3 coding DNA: TGTGCCTGGAGTTGGGGCCCGACACTCGAGGCCAAAAACATTCAGTACTTC.

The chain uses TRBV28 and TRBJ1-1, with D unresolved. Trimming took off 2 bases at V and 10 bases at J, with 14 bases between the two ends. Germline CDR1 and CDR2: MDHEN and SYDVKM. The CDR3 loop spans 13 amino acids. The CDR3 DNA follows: TGTGCCAGCAGTTTAGAAAGAGGTAGCGGAGCTTTCTTT. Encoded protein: CASSLERGSGAFF.

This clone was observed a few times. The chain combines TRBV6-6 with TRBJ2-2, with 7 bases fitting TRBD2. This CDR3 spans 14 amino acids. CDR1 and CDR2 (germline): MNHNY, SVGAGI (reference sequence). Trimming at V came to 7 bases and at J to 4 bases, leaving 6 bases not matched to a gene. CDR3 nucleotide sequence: TGTGCCAGCACGGCGGGAGCCCTCACCGGGGAGCTGTTTTTT. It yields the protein CASTAGALTGELFF.

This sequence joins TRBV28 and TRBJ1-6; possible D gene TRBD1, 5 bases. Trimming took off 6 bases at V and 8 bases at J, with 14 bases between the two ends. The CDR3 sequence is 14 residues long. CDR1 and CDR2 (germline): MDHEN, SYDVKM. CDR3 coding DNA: TGTGCCAGCAGCAAATCCCTAGGGGATTCACCCCTCCACTTT. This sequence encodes CASSKSLGDSPLHF.

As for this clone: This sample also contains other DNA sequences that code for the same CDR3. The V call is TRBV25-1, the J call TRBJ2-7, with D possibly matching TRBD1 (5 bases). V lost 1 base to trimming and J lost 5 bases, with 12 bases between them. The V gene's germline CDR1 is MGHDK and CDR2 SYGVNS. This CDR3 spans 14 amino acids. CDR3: CASSESAGLNEQYF. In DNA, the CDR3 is TGTGCCAGCAGTGAATCGGCAGGGCTAAACGAGCAGTACTTC.

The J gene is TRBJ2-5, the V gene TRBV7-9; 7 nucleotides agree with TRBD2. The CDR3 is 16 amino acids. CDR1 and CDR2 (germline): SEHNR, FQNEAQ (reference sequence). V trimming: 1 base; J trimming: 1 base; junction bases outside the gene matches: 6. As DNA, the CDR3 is TGTGCCAGCAGCTTAGTTGCGGGAGTCATCCAAGAGACCCAGTACTTC. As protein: CASSLVAGVIQETQYF.

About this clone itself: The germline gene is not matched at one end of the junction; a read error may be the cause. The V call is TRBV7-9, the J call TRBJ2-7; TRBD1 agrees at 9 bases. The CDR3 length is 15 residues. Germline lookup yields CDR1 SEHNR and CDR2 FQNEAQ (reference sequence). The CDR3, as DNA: TGTTCCAGCAGCTCCGTCCGGGACAGGGTCTACGAGCAGTACTTC. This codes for CSSSSVRDRVYEQYF.

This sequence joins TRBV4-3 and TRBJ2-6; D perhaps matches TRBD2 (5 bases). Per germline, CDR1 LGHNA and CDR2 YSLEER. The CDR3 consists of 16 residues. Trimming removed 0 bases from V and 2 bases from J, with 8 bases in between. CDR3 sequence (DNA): TGCGCCAGCAGCCAAGATTACGGGGCTGGGGCCAACGTCCTGACTTTC. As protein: CASSQDYGAGANVLTF.

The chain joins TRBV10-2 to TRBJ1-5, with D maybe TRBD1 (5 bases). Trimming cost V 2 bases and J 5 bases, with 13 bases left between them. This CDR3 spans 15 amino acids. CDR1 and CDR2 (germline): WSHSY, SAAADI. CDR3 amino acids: CASSEGGAGYQPQHF. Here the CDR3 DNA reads TGCGCCAGCAGTGAGGGAGGGGCAGGATATCAGCCCCAGCATTTT.

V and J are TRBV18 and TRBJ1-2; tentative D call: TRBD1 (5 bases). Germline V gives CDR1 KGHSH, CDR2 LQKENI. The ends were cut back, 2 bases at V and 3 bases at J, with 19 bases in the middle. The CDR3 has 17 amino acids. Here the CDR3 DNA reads TGTGCCAGCTCACCAGCACAGCCCGGGGCGGGGGACTATGGCTACACCTTC. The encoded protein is CASSPAQPGAGDYGYTF.

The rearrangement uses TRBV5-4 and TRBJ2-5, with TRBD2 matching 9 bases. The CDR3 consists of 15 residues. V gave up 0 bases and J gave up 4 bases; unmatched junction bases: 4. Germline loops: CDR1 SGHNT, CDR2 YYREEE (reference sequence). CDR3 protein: CASSLEAGGRETQYF. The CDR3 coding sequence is TGTGCCAGCAGCTTGGAAGCGGGAGGTAGAGAGACCCAGTACTTC.

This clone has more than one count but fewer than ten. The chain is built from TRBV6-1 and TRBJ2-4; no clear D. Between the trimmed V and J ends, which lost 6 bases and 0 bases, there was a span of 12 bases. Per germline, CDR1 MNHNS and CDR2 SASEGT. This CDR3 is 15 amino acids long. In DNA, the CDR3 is TGTGCCAGCAGAGACACTGGCCTAGCCAAAAACATTCAGTACTTC. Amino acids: CASRDTGLAKNIQYF.

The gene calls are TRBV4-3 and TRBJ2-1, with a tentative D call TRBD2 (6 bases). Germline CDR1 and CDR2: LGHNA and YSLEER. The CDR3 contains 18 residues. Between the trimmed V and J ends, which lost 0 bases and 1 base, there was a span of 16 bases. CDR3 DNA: TGCGCCAGCAGCCAAGATCGGGGGACGTCTAGGTCCTACAATGAGCAGTTCTTC. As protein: CASSQDRGTSRSYNEQFF.

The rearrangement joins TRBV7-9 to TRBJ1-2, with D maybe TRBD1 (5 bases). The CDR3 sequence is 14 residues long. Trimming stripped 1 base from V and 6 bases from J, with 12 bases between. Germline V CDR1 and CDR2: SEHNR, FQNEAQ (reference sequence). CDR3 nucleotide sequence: TGTGCCAGCAGCTTAGATCCAGGGCGCCATGGCTACACCTTC. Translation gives CASSLDPGRHGYTF.

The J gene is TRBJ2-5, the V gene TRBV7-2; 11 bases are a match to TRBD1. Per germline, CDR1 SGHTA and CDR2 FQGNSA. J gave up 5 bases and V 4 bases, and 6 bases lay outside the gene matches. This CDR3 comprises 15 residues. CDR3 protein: CASSYGTGGRETQYF. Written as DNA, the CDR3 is TGTGCCAGCAGCTACGGGACAGGGGGTCGGGAGACCCAGTACTTC.

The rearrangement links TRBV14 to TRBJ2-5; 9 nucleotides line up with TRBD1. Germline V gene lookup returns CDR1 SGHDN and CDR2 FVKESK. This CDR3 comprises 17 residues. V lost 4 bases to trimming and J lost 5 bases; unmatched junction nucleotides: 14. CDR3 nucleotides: TGTGCCAGCAGCCTCATCACCGGGACAGGGATGAGGGAGACCCAGTACTTC. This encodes CASSLITGTGMRETQYF.

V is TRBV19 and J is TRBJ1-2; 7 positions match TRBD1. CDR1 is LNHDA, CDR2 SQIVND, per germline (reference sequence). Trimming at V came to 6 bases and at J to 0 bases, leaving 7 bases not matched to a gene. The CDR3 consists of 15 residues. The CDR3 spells CASRTTGPTNYGYTF. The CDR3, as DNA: TGTGCCAGTAGGACGACAGGGCCCACTAACTATGGCTACACCTTC.

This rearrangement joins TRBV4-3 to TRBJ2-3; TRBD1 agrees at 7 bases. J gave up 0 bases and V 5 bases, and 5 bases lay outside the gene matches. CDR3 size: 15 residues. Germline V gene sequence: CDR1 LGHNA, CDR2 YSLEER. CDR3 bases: TGCGCCAGCAGCATTCGGGGACAGAGCACAGATACGCAGTATTTT. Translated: CASSIRGQSTDTQYF.

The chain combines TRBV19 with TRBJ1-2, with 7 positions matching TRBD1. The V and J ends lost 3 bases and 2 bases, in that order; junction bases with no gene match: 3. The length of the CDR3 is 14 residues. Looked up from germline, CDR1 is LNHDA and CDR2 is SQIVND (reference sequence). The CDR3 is CASSITGENYGYTF. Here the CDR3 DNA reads TGTGCCAGTAGTATTACAGGGGAGAACTATGGCTACACCTTC.

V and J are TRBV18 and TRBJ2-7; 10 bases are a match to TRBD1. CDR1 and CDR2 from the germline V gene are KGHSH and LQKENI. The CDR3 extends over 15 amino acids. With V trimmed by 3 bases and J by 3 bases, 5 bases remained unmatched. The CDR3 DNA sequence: TGTGCCAGCTCACCCTACGGGACAGGGGACTACGAGCAGTACTTC. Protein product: CASSPYGTGDYEQYF.

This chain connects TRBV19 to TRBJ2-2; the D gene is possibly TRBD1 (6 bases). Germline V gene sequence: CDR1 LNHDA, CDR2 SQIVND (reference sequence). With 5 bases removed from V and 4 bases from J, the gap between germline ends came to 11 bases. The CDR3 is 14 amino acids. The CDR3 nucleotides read TGTGCCAGTAGTTCGGACAGATCCACCGGGGAGCTGTTTTTT. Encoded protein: CASSSDRSTGELFF.

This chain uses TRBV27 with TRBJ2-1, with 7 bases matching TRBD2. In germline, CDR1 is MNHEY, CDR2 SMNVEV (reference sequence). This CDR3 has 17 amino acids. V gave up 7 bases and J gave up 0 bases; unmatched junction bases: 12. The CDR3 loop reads CASILSLGGSSYNEQFF. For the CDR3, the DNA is TGTGCCAGCATCCTCAGTTTGGGGGGGAGCTCCTACAATGAGCAGTTCTTC.

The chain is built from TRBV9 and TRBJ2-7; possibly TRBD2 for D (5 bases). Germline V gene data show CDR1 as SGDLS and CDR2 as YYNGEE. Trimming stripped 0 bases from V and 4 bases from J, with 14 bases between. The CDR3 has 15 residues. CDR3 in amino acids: CASSVAPGTRYEQYF. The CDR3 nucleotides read TGTGCCAGCAGCGTAGCTCCGGGAACCCGTTACGAGCAGTACTTC.

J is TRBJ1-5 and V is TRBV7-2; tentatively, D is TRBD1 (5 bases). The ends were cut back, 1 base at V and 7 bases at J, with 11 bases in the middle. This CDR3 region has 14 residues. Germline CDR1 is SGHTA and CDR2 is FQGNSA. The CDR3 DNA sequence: TGTGCCAGCAGCTTAGTTAGGGGAGGCCAGCCCCAGCATTTT. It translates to CASSLVRGGQPQHF. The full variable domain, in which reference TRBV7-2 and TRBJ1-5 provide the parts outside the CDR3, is GAGVSQSPSNKVTEKGKDVELRCDPISGHTALYWYRQSLGQGLEFLIYFQGNSAPDKSGLPSDRFSAERTGGSVSTLTIQRTQQEDSAVYLCASSLVRGGQPQHFGDGTRLSIL.

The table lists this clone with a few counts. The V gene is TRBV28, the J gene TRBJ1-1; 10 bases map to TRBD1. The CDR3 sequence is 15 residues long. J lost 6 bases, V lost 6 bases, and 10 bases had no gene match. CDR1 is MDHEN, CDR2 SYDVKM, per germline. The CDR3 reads CASRHRDRGKPEAFF. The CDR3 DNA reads TGTGCCAGCAGACACCGGGACAGGGGCAAACCTGAAGCTTTCTTT.

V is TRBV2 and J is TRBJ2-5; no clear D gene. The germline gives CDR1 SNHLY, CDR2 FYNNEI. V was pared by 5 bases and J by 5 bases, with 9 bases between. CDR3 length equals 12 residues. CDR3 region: CASSPKRETQYF. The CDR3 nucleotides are TGTGCCAGCAGTCCGAAGCGTGAGACCCAGTACTTC.